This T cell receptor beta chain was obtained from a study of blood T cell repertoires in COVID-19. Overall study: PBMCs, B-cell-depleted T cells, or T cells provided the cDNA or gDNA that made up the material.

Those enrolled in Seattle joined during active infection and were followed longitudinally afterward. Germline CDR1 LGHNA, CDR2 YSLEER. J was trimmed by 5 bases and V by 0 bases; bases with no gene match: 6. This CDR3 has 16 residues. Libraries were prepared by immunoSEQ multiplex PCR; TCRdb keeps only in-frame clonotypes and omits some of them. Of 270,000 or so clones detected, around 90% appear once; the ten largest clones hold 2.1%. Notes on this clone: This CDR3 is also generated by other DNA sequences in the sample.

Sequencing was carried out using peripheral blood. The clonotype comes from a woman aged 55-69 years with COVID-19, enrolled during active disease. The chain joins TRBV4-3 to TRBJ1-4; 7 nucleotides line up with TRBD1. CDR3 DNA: TGCGCCAGCAGCCAAGATGGGGCAGGGGGAAATGAAAAACTGTTTTTT. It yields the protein CASSQDGAGGNEKLFF.